This T cell receptor beta chain is from a study of CD8 T cells in ankylosing spondylitis. This clonotype was seen many times. The antigen remains unidentified. Germline CDR1 reads MNHEY; CDR2 reads SVGAGI. The CDR3 covers 11 residues. With 8 bases removed from V and 6 bases from J, the gap between germline ends came to 11 bases. MiXCR, run by TCRdb on the 5' RACE reads, gives a single entry per CDR3 protein. The data hold 150,000 to 200,000 distinct CDR3 sequences, with over 10% observed a single time. Study findings and constraints: Ankylosing spondylitis blood appeared to carry a characteristic TCR beta motif of eight or nine highly homologous variants. Some motif variants had been reported before (in reactive arthritis synovial fluid and blood).

Sample: blood, either unsorted or a sorted T cell fraction (not recorded which). This TCR was sampled from a female donor with ankylosing spondylitis or in good health (not recorded which). The rearrangement joins TRBV6-5 to TRBJ2-7, with D unresolved. The CDR3 here is CASVLGFEQYF. CDR3 sequence (DNA): TGTGCCAGCGTTCTGGGATTCGAGCAGTACTTC.